Below, 25 T cell receptor beta chains from the same sample are listed, as sequenced in a study of identical twins. TCRdb itself ran the 5' RACE reads through MiXCR, one entry per CDR3 protein. Found here are around 570,000 distinct CDR3 sequences, roughly 9.5% of them singletons; the top ten hold 3%. This same sample was also part of a study on yellow fever vaccine responses in identical twins.

Sequenced material: PBMCs. These receptors were obtained from a woman under 30 in good health.

The table lists this clonotype with a few counts. The chain carries TRBV24-1 and TRBJ1-5, with a possible D match to TRBD1 (5 bases). V lost 3 bases, J lost 2 bases, and 7 bases lay in between. The germline V gene has CDR1 KGHDR and CDR2 SFDVKD. CDR3 length: 14 amino acids. The CDR3 loop is CATSDQQGNQPQHF. CDR3 in DNA: TGTGCCACCAGTGATCAACAGGGCAATCAGCCCCAGCATTTT.

This chain uses TRBV4-3 with TRBJ2-1; D unclear. Germline V gene lookup returns CDR1 LGHNA and CDR2 YSLEER. Trimming stripped 4 bases from V and 3 bases from J, with 16 bases between. The CDR3 has 16 amino acids. This CDR3 is CASSPVFEKGYNEQFF. The DNA of the CDR3 is TGCGCCAGCAGCCCCGTTTTCGAAAAAGGCTACAATGAGCAGTTCTTC.

This chain uses TRBV7-2 with TRBJ2-4; D is perhaps TRBD2 (5 bases). The CDR3 loop spans 14 amino acids. Germline CDR1 is SGHTA and CDR2 is FQGNSA. Trimming took 7 bases from V and 2 from J, leaving 12 bases between them. CDR3: CASNNERSKNIQYF. CDR3 nucleotide sequence: TGTGCCAGCAACAACGAGCGGTCCAAAAACATTCAGTACTTC.

In its sample, this clonotype was seen a few times. The genes are TRBV10-3 and TRBJ2-5; D unresolved. Between the trimmed V and J ends, which lost 0 bases and 4 bases, there was a span of 12 bases. The CDR3 is 15 amino acids. The germline V gene encodes CDR1 ENHRY and CDR2 SYGVKD. The CDR3 is CAISESPSVGETQYF. DNA of the CDR3: TGTGCCATCAGTGAGTCACCGAGCGTAGGAGAGACCCAGTACTTC.

This clonotype has only a few counts. The chain has TRBV20-1 and TRBJ2-3, with D perhaps TRBD2 (5 bases). V was pared by 1 base and J by 4 bases, with 15 bases between. The V gene's germline CDR1 is DFQATT and CDR2 SNEGSKA (reference sequence). CDR3 length: 15 amino acids. DNA for the CDR3: TGCAGTGCTAGAGTCCTCCTGCGGGCCCCAGATACGCAGTATTTT. It codes for CSARVLLRAPDTQYF.

V is TRBV18 and J is TRBJ1-5; TRBD1 agrees at 12 bases. Germline V lookup: CDR1 KGHSH, CDR2 LQKENI. The CDR3 contains 16 residues. V was pared by 6 bases and J by 4 bases, with 7 bases of the junction left unmatched. CDR3 nucleotide sequence: TGTGCCAGCTCGCCCGGGACAGGGGGCTTGAATCAGCCCCAGCATTTT. Translated, it gives CASSPGTGGLNQPQHF.

This sequence joins TRBV6-2 or TRBV6-3 and TRBJ2-7, with 9 positions matching TRBD2. J lost 2 bases, V lost 7 bases, and 24 bases had no gene match. The CDR3 is 20 amino acids. The V gene's germline CDR1 is MNHEY and CDR2 SVGEGT. For the CDR3, the DNA is TGTGCCAGCAACAGAAAAGAAATTAGCGGGAGTCGGTTCCGAACCTACGAGCAGTACTTC. Encoded protein: CASNRKEISGSRFRTYEQYF.

The chain recombines TRBV2 with TRBJ2-1, with D perhaps matching TRBD1 or TRBD2 (5 bases each). The CDR3 is made up of 15 amino acids. Germline loops: CDR1 SNHLY, CDR2 FYNNEI. Trimming removed 2 bases from V and 4 bases from J, with 12 bases in between. Here the CDR3 reads CASSESGTEYNEQFF. DNA of the CDR3: TGTGCCAGCAGTGAAAGTGGGACCGAATACAATGAGCAGTTCTTC.

The V and J genes are TRBV7-9 and TRBJ2-5; possibly TRBD1 or TRBD2 for D (6 bases each). The CDR3 loop spans 15 amino acids. Germline values: CDR1 SEHNR, CDR2 FQNEAQ (reference sequence). Trimming took off 6 bases at V and 0 bases at J, with 14 bases between the two ends. The CDR3 DNA is TGTGCCAGCAGTTACGGGGGCACCCACCAAGAGACCCAGTACTTC. Translating gives CASSYGGTHQETQYF. Full variable domain (missing parts from reference TRBV7-9 and TRBJ2-5): DTGVSQNPRHKITKRGQNVTFRCDPISEHNRLYWYRQTLGQGPEFLTYFQNEAQLEKSRLLSDRFSAERPKGSFSTLEIQRTEQGDSAMYLCASSYGGTHQETQYFGPGTRLLVL.

The J gene is TRBJ2-6, the V gene TRBV7-2; 7 nucleotides align to TRBD1. The junction had 7 bases not matched to a gene; V was cut back by 0 bases and J by 2 bases. From germline, CDR1 is SGHTA and CDR2 FQGNSA. The CDR3 runs to 18 residues. The CDR3 DNA sequence: TGTGCCAGCAGCTTAGCGGGACAGTCTAGAGCTGGGGCCAACGTCCTGACTTTC. It codes for CASSLAGQSRAGANVLTF.

This clonotype came up a few times. The V call is TRBV7-9, the J call TRBJ1-1; D might be TRBD1 (5 bases). The CDR3 spans 16 residues. V was trimmed by 5 bases and J by 5 bases, leaving 21 bases between them. Germline CDR1 reads SEHNR; CDR2 reads FQNEAQ (reference sequence). The CDR3 reads CASSTRGGVIRTEAFF. The CDR3, as DNA: TGTGCCAGCAGCACTCGGGGCGGGGTAATAAGGACTGAAGCTTTCTTT.

This chain connects TRBV4-2 to TRBJ2-2; D perhaps matches TRBD1 (5 bases). CDR3 length equals 14 residues. Deletions cut 3 bases from V and 4 bases from J, with 9 bases between. The germline gives CDR1 LGHNA, CDR2 YNFKEQ. CDR3 nucleotide sequence: TGTGCCAGCAGCCAGACAGAGATCACCGGGGAGCTGTTTTTT. The encoded protein is CASSQTEITGELFF.

The chain is built from TRBV6-2 or TRBV6-3 and TRBJ2-4, with 7 nucleotides matching TRBD2. V trimming: 9 bases; J trimming: 6 bases; junction bases outside the gene matches: 11. This CDR3 contains 14 residues. Germline values: CDR1 MNHEY, CDR2 SVGEGT. CDR3 sequence: CASFTRGGPNIQYF. DNA for the CDR3: TGTGCCAGTTTCACCCGGGGAGGGCCAAACATTCAGTACTTC.

This clonotype was recorded a few times. The chain joins TRBV29-1 to TRBJ2-3, with D hard to call. CDR1 and CDR2 from the germline V gene are SQVTM and ANQGSEA. The V gene lost 7 bases and the J gene lost 6 bases, with 11 bases spanning the gap. The CDR3 length is 11 residues. As DNA, the CDR3 is TGCAGCGCCAACTTGGCGGATACGCAGTATTTT. Amino acids: CSANLADTQYF.

This clonotype occurred many times. One end of the junction does not line up with germline, which may come from a read error. This rearrangement joins TRBV5-1 to TRBJ2-3; 7 positions agree with TRBD1. Germline CDR1 SGHRS, CDR2 YFSETQ. This CDR3 is built from 16 residues. The CDR3 nucleotides read TGTGCCAGCAGCTTAGCCCGACAGGGAGGCACAGATACGCAGTATTTT. It yields the protein CASSLARQGGTDTQYF.

At least ten counts were recorded for this clonotype. The CDR3 loop is CSAPPFGGTMRGYTF. CDR3 bases: TGCAGTGCCCCCCCGTTCGGGGGGACGATGCGGGGCTACACCTTC. The V gene is TRBV20-1, the J gene TRBJ1-2; possible D gene TRBD1, 5 bases. The V end was cut by 6 bases, the J end by 8 bases, with 25 bases between. The CDR3 length is 15 residues. CDR1 is DFQATT, CDR2 SNEGSKA, per germline (reference sequence).

At least ten counts were recorded for this clonotype. The V and J genes are TRBV3-1 and TRBJ2-7; 11 positions agree with TRBD2. This CDR3 is 14 amino acids long. V shed 1 base and J 8 bases; nucleotides not matched to a gene: 4. Looked up from germline, CDR1 is LGHDT and CDR2 is YNNKEL (reference sequence). The CDR3 region is CASSQGLAGGKQYF. CDR3 DNA: TGTGCCAGCAGCCAAGGTCTAGCGGGAGGCAAGCAGTACTTC.

The CDR3 sequence is CASSEYDRDRGTDTQYF. The CDR3 bases are TGTGCCAGCAGTGAGTACGACCGGGACAGGGGCACAGATACGCAGTATTTT. The V gene is TRBV28, the J gene TRBJ2-3; 9 bases map to TRBD1. This CDR3 region has 17 residues. Germline values: CDR1 MDHEN, CDR2 SYDVKM. Trimming at V came to 5 bases and at J to 1 base, leaving 10 bases not matched to a gene.

In its sample, this clonotype was seen a few times. This sequence joins TRBV7-6 and TRBJ2-5; 7 bases align to TRBD1. The J segment lost 8 bases and the V segment lost 5 bases, leaving 11 bases of the junction unmatched. Looked up from germline, CDR1 is SGHVS and CDR2 is FNYEAQ. CDR3 length equals 14 residues. The CDR3 nucleotides are TGTGCCAGCAGCCCGAGACAGGGTACTCTAACCCAGTACTTC. As protein: CASSPRQGTLTQYF.

The V and J genes are TRBV5-1 and TRBJ2-7; 9 nucleotides agree with TRBD1. Germline trimming cut 3 bases from V and 6 bases from J; bases unmatched to any gene: 7. Germline CDR1 is SGHRS and CDR2 is YFSETQ. This CDR3 comprises 14 residues. The CDR3 nucleotides are TGCGCCAGCAGCTCGACAGGGGGGTACGGCGAGCAGTACTTC. Amino acids: CASSSTGGYGEQYF.

This chain connects TRBV14 to TRBJ2-1, with 9 bases aligning to TRBD1. V gave up 4 bases and J gave up 13 bases; unmatched junction bases: 2. CDR1 and CDR2 from the germline V gene are SGHDN and FVKESK. The CDR3 runs to 11 residues. Here the CDR3 reads CASSPGQGQFF. Written as DNA, the CDR3 is TGTGCCAGCAGCCCGGGACAGGGACAGTTCTTC. Full variable domain (missing parts from reference TRBV14 and TRBJ2-1): EAGVTQFPSHSVIEKGQTVTLRCDPISGHDNLYWYRRVMGKEIKFLLHFVKESKQDESGMPNNRFLAERTGGTYSTLKVQPAELEDSGVYFCASSPGQGQFFGPGTRLTVL.

This clonotype was recorded a few times. The J gene is TRBJ1-5, the V gene TRBV12-3 or TRBV12-4, with 7 bases aligning to TRBD1. After removal of 4 bases from V and 3 bases from J, the junction contained 12 bases not matched to a gene. The CDR3 extends over 17 amino acids. The CDR3 here is CASSSSRQGKDNQPQHF. The DNA of the CDR3 is TGTGCCAGCAGTTCCTCTCGACAGGGAAAAGACAATCAGCCCCAGCATTTT.

The J gene is TRBJ1-1, the V gene TRBV29-1; D is uncertain. There are 13 residues in the CDR3. Trimming took off 2 bases at V and 4 bases at J, with 11 bases between the two ends. Germline V gene sequence: CDR1 SQVTM, CDR2 ANQGSEA. CDR3 nucleotides: TGCAGCGTTGAAATGGTGGACGGCACTGAAGCTTTCTTT. Protein: CSVEMVDGTEAFF.

This clonotype was recorded many times. V and J are TRBV12-3 or TRBV12-4 and TRBJ2-7; TRBD2 might be the D (6 bases). The CDR3 runs to 13 residues. Trimming shortened V by 6 bases and J by 5 bases, and 14 bases separated the two germline ends. The CDR3 DNA reads TGTGCCAGCAGCTCCGGGACTTTCAACGAGCAGTACTTC. The encoded protein is CASSSGTFNEQYF.

This chain joins TRBV27 and TRBJ2-3; 7 bases are shared with TRBD2. CDR1 is MNHEY, CDR2 SMNVEV, per germline (reference sequence). The CDR3 covers 15 residues. V was pared by 5 bases and J by 5 bases, with 10 bases of the junction left unmatched. This CDR3 reads CASSPHAGVGDTQYF. DNA of the CDR3: TGTGCCAGCAGTCCCCACGCGGGAGTGGGAGATACGCAGTATTTT.